This paragraph reports one T cell receptor beta chain. The antigen is not known. The CDR3 is made up of 15 amino acids. Per germline, CDR1 KGHSH and CDR2 LQKENI. V gave up 3 bases and J gave up 0 bases, with 9 bases separating them. This sample was included in a study of response to subunit inactivated influenza vaccine. From the RT-PCR reads, TCRdb called clonotypes with MiXCR, one entry per CDR3 protein. Of about 520,000 distinct CDR3 sequences in the sample, about 25% were seen once. Findings and limits, study-wide: The study's authors posited that every seasonal influenza vaccination enlists few new T cells.

This TCR came from a middle-aged man who received an inactivated influenza vaccine. Sequenced here: CD4+ T cells sorted from PBMCs, sampled roughly 5 days after vaccination. The J gene is TRBJ1-5, the V gene TRBV18; D unclear. The CDR3: CASSPGRHSNQPQHF. CDR3 sequence (DNA): TGTGCCAGCTCACCCGGCAGGCATAGCAATCAGCCCCAGCATTTT.